This T cell receptor (beta chain) was retrieved from a study of technical replicates of blood from a handful of donors. Germline V gives CDR1 MGHDK, CDR2 SYGVNS. The CDR3 extends over 12 amino acids. Trimming left V 5 bases short and J 5 bases short, with 9 bases between. Sequencing used immunoSEQ multiplex PCR; TCRdb keeps in-frame clones, though not all of them. The repertoire has about 73,000 clones, 93% of them found once; the top ten carry 0.2% to 0.3%. The source of this sequence is a human donor in good health. The V gene is TRBV25-1, the J gene TRBJ1-2; no reliable D call. The material sequenced was T cells isolated from PBMCs. The CDR3 bases are TGTGCCAGCAGTCGCACAGCATATGGCTACACCTTC. Its protein product is CASSRTAYGYTF.